This record concerns one TCR beta chain sequence. The antigen it recognizes is unknown. The CDR1 and CDR2 encoded by the germline V gene are SQVTM and ANQGSEA. The CDR3 runs 13 residues from the cysteine to the phenylalanine. No DNA sequence was recorded. These data come from a study of CXCR3-negative and CXCR3-positive naive CD8 T cells (dated by TCRdb to between 2018 and 2021). At the level of the whole study: Approximately 130 million TRB reads were obtained in total, roughly 1.5 +/- 0.3 million reads per library. Diversity and physicochemical repertoire analyses were performed on about a dozen donors pooled from two independent experiments. The TRBV-TRBJ cluster analysis covered naive subsets from 5 donors and memory cells from 3 donors. Here is what the overall study found, with its caveats: Similar TRBV-TRBJ usage was shown by naive CXCR3-negative and CXCR3-positive cells from the same donor, whereas distinct patterns were shown by memory cells. Because surface CD5, which is linked to self-reactivity in mice, was comparable between the naive subsets, TCR interaction strength was also inferred from the physicochemical properties of TRB CDR3s. Both naive subsets had comparably high repertoire diversity, while memory CD8+ T cells had much lower repertoire diversity. Compared with CXCR3-negative naive cells, CXCR3-positive naive cells had TRB CDR3s with higher hydrophobicity (lower Kidera factor 4), lower energy, and higher strength and volume indices. Because CXCR3 expression was partially decreased after cryopreservation, freshly isolated PBMCs were used for most assays.

For every CD8+ T cell subset, hundreds of thousands of cells were flow-sorted straight into RLT lysis buffer, and each subset was sorted in triplicate. To exclude memory contaminants, naive CD8+ T cells were stringently defined as CD45RO-CCR7+CD27+CD95-. Peripheral blood mononuclear cells were isolated from buffy coats using standard density gradient centrifugation. Naive CXCR3-negative and CXCR3-positive CD8+ T cells were flow-sorted using a FACSAria III. Total RNA was extracted from sorted cells using an RNeasy Mini Kit. Instrument on record: NextSeq 550. The Human TCR Profiling Kit (MiLaboratory) was used to prepare UMI-labeled 5' RACE TRB cDNA libraries. The full amount of extracted RNA was used for cDNA synthesis, and the full amount of resulting cDNA was used for PCR amplification. The libraries were made side by side, with each library going through the same number of PCR cycles. As for the authors' bioinformatics: About 53,000 +/- 10,000 unique UMI-labeled TRB cDNA molecules per library were extracted with MIGEC and MiXCR, with at least two reads per UMI required. Each library averaged about 40,000 +/- 10,000 functional in-frame TRB CDR3 nucleotide clonotypes without stop codons. After downsampling to 5000 UMI-labeled TRB molecules per sample, diversity metrics, including normalized Shannon-Wiener and Chao1, were computed in VDJtools. VDJtools was used to calculate clonotype-size-weighted physicochemical properties of the central five CDR3 residues, namely interaction energy, strength, volume and Kidera factor 4. Following TCRdb reprocessing, every CDR3 protein sequence forms one entry, and DNA is not provided. These V and J calls derive from TCRdb rather than the authors' analysis. The sample's records list 20,000 to 30,000 distinct CDR3 sequences. In total, the top ten clones hold less than 5% of the sample.

The receptor was isolated from a human donor in good health. Some clones in this sample may be carry-over from other donors' samples. The rearranged segments are TRBV29-1 and TRBJ1-5; the D call from TCRdb, TRBD1, cannot be confirmed without DNA. The sample comprised naive CXCR3- CD8+ T cells from blood. The cell subset or site label, as the study defines it: CD45RO-CCR7+CD27+CD95- naive CD8+ T cells lacking CXCR3 (TNR3-). The CDR3 sequence is CSVETGTNQPQHF.